This TCR beta chain was recovered during a study of blood T cells in healthy people across ages. Sample-barcoded 5' priming and a J-beta primer mix drove a second PCR of roughly 6 to 12 cycles. TCRdb used MiXCR to reprocess the 5' RACE reads, holding one entry per CDR3 protein. The sample carries more than 500,000 distinct CDR3 sequences, 27% recorded once. This clonotype showed up just a few times. As yet, its antigen is unknown. Whole-study findings and limits: A roughly linear fall in TCR beta diversity per million T cells was seen with increasing age. The study found more naive CD4+ cells and higher diversity in long-lived than aged donors.

The CDR3 loop spans 12 amino acids. V lost 4 bases and J lost 10, with 16 bases in between. The germline V gene has CDR1 SQVTM and CDR2 ANQGSEA. The chain recombines TRBV29-1 with TRBJ1-1, with D possibly being TRBD1 (6 bases). This TCR came from a woman in her 70s in good health. Sequenced material: blood. The CDR3 bases are TGCAGCGTTGTGGAGGACAGAGGGGCAGCTTTCTTT. Translating gives CSVVEDRGAAFF.